These T cell receptor beta chains were read from a single sample in a study of cytomegalovirus exposure and HLA in healthy donors. Data came from immunoSEQ multiplex PCR; TCRdb stores just in-frame clones and leaves some out. In the table there are roughly 120,000 clones, around four fifths of which are singletons. Sequencing input: PBMCs. All receptors derive from a young man in good health and CMV-seronegative. Both conserved end residues are trimmed from each CDR3. Only part of the rows carry a size: once, few, many, or a class if the clone is expanded.

j_call	cdr3_length	v_call	clone_size	cdr3_aa
TRBJ2-7	12	TRBV6-6	NA	GTSIGTGSYEQY
TRBJ2-1	14	TRBV4-1	NA	ASSQVAGPSYNEQF
TRBJ2-7	11	TRBV13	NA	ASSETGGGEQY
TRBJ2-2	11	TRBV9	NA	ASSAAGDGELF
TRBJ2-5	11	TRBV19	NA	ASRGQAQETQY
TRBJ2-1	13	TRBV9	NA	ASSLRASGVGEQF
TRBJ1-2	13	TRBV19	NA	ASSIGDRETRGYT
TRBJ2-7	12	TRBV5-4	NA	ASSSTTGTYEQY
TRBJ1-2	17	TRBV28	NA	ASSLWVGQGPTRVSGYT
TRBJ2-1	13	TRBV2	NA	ASSERLVGANEQF
TRBJ2-1	12	TRBV29-1	NA	SVLDRGYNNEQF
TRBJ2-1	15	TRBV11-2	once	ASSSLPGLGAGNEQF
TRBJ1-4	13	TRBV6-6	NA	ASSYSDRGYEKLF
TRBJ1-2	13	TRBV2	NA	ASSEGPGRNYGYT
TRBJ2-7	11	TRBV5-8	NA	ASSPRDSLGEY
TRBJ2-7	12	TRBV5-1	NA	ATRPGQGAYEQY
TRBJ2-1	10	TRBV30	once	AGAGSYNEQF
TRBJ2-1	13	TRBV7-8	NA	ASKLEAGGGNEQF
TRBJ2-2	13	TRBV4-3	NA	ASSQAAGNTGELF
TRBJ1-1	12	TRBV18	NA	ASSPPRGRTEAF
TRBJ1-1	11	TRBV7-6	NA	ASSLKLGTEAF
TRBJ1-1	13	TRBV27	NA	ASSQLTGRPDLAF
TRBJ2-1	11	TRBV2	NA	ASSKYGYNEQF
TRBJ2-3	13	TRBV4-1	NA	ASSLTSGSTDTQY
TRBJ1-1	13	TRBV30	NA	AWSGRKGAGTEAF
TRBJ1-1	14	TRBV7-9	NA	ASSLAGTGTNTEAF
TRBJ2-7	13	TRBV6-1	NA	ASRGGLAEPYEQY
TRBJ1-1	15	TRBV1	NA	TSSPRWTEQGASRAF
TRBJ2-2	10	TRBV6-6	NA	ASSFLTGELF
TRBJ2-5	12	TRBV2	NA	ASGRASGKETQY
TRBJ1-5	13	TRBV28	NA	ASSSLGQGGQPQH
TRBJ2-5	12	TRBV5-4	NA	ASSLGPGSETQY
TRBJ2-5	11	TRBV5-6	NA	ASSLASQGDLN
TRBJ1-5	17	TRBV28	once	ASSLLRLVGRGFNQPQH
TRBJ2-7	13	TRBV6-6	NA	ASSSPRDRTHEQY
TRBJ1-5	12	TRBV7-8	NA	ASSYTDSNQPQH
TRBJ1-2	11	TRBV7-9	NA	ASSSRQGGGYT
TRBJ2-2	10	TRBV7-9	NA	ASSQLPGELF
TRBJ2-2	14	TRBV4-1	NA	ASSQLGGGYTGELF
TRBJ1-1	12	TRBV6-5	NA	ASSKTGGLTEAF
TRBJ1-1	12	TRBV7-9	few	AGAALKGGTEAF
TRBJ2-1	11	TRBV18	NA	ASSPFRYNEQF
TRBJ2-4	11	TRBV5-6	few	ASSLYTANIQY
TRBJ1-5	16	TRBV6-1	NA	ASSDPTGEGFSNQPQH
TRBJ2-3	13	TRBV7-9	NA	ASSFGDRKADTQY
TRBJ2-7	8	TRBV29-1	NA	WTGIYEQY
TRBJ2-3	13	TRBV9	NA	ASSVRDRSTDTQY
TRBJ2-7	12	TRBV6-6	NA	ASSWSQGTYEQY
TRBJ2-7	14	TRBV9	NA	ASSPGTSGRAYEQY
TRBJ2-6	14	TRBV19	NA	ASSIVGGAGANVLT
TRBJ2-1	13	TRBV6-6	few	ASSQDSFTVYEQF
TRBJ1-2	14	TRBV6-1	few	ASSEAMDRSNYGYT
TRBJ2-7	13	TRBV2	once	ASSEGGGRFYEQY
TRBJ2-3	13	TRBV28	few	ASSPKTGSTDTQY
NA	10	TRBV2	NA	ASKQGAYEQY